This TCR beta chain was recorded in a study of T cell repertoires in cytomegalovirus infection. Study details: As its CMV epitopes, the study selected recently identified HLA-C-restricted and well-studied HLA-B-restricted targets. An indication of both CMV infection and matching HLA type came from public TCR beta signatures. Study-wide results and caveats: HLA-C-restricted CMV clonotypes gave the most frequent clonotype in two of eight donors.

The CDR3 is 16 residues long. The J segment lost 4 bases and the V segment lost 2 bases, leaving 6 bases of the junction unmatched. Germline loops: CDR1 MNHNS, CDR2 SASEGT. Note on this clonotype: The antigen is unknown.

TCRdb processed the reads anew with MiXCR; each CDR3 protein has one entry. The sample carries about 920,000 distinct CDR3 sequences, around 30% recorded once. The receptor comes from a human donor in good health (CMV status not recorded). Some clones in this sample may be carry-over from other donors' samples. The rearrangement joins TRBV6-1 to TRBJ2-7; 12 bases map to TRBD2. Specimen: cultured CD8+ T cells from PBMCs, collected from culture after CMV antigen stimulation. CDR3 in amino acids: CASSEPLAGGLYEQYF. The CDR3 region has the DNA TGTGCCAGCAGTGAACCCCTAGCGGGGGGGCTGTACGAGCAGTACTTC.